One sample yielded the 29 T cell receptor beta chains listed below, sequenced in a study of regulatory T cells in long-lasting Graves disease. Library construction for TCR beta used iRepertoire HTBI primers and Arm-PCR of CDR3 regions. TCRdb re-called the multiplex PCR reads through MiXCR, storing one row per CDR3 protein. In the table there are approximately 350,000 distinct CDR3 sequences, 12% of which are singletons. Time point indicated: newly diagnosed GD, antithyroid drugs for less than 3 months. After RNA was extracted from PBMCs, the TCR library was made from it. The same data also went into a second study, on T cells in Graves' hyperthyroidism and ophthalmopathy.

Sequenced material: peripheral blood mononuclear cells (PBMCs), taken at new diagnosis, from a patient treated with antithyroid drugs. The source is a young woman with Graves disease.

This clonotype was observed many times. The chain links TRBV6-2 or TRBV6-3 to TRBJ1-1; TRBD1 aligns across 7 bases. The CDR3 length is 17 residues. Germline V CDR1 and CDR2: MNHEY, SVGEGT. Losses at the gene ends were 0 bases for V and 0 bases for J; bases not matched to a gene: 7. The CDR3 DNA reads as TGTGCCAGCAGTTACTCGATTCCCGGGACAGTGAACACTGAAGCTTTCTTT. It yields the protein CASSYSIPGTVNTEAFF.

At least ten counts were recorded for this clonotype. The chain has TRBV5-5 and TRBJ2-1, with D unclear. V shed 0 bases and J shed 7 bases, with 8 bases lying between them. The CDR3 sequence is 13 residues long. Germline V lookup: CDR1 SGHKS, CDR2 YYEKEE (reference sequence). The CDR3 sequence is CASSLAAANEQFF. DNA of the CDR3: TGTGCCAGCAGCTTGGCCGCGGCGAATGAGCAGTTCTTC.

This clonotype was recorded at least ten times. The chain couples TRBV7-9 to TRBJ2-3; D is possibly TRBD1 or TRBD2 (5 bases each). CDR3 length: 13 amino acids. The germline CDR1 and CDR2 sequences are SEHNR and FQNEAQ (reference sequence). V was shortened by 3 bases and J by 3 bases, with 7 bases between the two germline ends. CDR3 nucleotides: TGTGCCAGCAGCTTCGGGACGACAGATACGCAGTATTTT. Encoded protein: CASSFGTTDTQYF.

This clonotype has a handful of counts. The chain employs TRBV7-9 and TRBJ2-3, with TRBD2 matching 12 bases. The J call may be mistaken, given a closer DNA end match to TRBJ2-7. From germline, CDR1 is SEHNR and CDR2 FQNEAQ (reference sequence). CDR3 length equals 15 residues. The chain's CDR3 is CASSPTSGGNDEQYV. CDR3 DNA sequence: TGTGCCAGCAGCCCGACTAGCGGGGGTAATGACGAGCAGTACGTC.

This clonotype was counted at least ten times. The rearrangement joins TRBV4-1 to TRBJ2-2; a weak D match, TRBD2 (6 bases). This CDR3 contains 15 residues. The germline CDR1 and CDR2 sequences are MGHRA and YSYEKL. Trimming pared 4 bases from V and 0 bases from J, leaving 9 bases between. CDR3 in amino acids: CASSPRGSNTGELFF. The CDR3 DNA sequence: TGCGCCAGCAGCCCACGGGGGTCGAACACCGGGGAGCTGTTTTTT.

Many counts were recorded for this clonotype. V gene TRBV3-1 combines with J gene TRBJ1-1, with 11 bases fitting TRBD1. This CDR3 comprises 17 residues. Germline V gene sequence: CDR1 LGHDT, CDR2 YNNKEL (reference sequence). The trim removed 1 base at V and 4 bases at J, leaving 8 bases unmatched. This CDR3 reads CASSQGLGQGDGTEAFF. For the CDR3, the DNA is TGTGCCAGCAGCCAAGGATTGGGACAGGGGGATGGCACTGAAGCTTTCTTT.

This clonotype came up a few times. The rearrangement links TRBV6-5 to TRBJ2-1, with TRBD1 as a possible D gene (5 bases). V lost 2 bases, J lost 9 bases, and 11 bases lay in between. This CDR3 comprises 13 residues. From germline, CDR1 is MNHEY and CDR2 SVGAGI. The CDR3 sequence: CASSYTKRGEQFF. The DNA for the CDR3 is TGTGCCAGCAGTTACACCAAAAGGGGTGAGCAGTTCTTC.

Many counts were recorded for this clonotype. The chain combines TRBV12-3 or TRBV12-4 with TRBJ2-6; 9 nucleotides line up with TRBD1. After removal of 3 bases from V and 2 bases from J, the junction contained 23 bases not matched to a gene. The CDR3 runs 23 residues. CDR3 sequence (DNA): TGTGCCAGCAGTTTCCCCCGACAGCCATCGGGACAGGGACCCGTGGCTGGGGCCAACGTCCTGACTTTC. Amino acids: CASSFPRQPSGQGPVAGANVLTF.

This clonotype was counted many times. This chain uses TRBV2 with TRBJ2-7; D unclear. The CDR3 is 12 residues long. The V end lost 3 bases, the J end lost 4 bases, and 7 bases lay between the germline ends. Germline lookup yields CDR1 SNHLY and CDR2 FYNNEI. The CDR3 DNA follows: TGTGCCAGCAGTGATGGGAAGTACGAGCAGTACGTC. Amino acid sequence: CASSDGKYEQYV.

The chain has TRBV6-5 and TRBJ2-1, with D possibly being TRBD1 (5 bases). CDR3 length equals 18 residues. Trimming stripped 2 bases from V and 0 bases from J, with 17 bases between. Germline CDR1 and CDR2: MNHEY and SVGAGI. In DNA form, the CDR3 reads TGTGCCAGCAGTTACGGTGGGGCCATACCTAGCTCCTACAATGAGCAGTTCTTC. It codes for CASSYGGAIPSSYNEQFF.

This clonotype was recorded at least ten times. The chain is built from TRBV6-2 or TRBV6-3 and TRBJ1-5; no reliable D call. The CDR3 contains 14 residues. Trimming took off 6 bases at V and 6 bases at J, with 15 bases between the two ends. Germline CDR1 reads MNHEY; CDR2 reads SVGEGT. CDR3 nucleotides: TGTGCCAGCAGACCAGGACGATTCGGTCAGCCCCAGCATTTT. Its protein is CASRPGRFGQPQHF.

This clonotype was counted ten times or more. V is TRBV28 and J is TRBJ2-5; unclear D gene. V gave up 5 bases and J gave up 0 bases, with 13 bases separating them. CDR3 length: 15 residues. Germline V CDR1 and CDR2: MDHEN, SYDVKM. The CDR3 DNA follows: TGTGCCAGCAGTCCTAACAACCCAGACCAAGAGACCCAGTACTTC. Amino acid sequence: CASSPNNPDQETQYF. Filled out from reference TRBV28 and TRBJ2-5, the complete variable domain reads DVKVTQSSRYLVKRTGEKVFLECVQDMDHENMFWYRQDPGLGLRLIYFSYDVKMKEKGDIPEGYSVSREKKERFSLILESASTNQTSMYLCASSPNNPDQETQYFGPGTRLLVL.

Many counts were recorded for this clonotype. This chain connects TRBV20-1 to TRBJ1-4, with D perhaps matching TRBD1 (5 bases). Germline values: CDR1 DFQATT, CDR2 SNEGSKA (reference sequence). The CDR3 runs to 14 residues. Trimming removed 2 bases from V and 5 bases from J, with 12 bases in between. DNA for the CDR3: TGCAGTGCTAGACCCATTGGGGGGAATGAAAAACTGTTTTTT. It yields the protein CSARPIGGNEKLFF.

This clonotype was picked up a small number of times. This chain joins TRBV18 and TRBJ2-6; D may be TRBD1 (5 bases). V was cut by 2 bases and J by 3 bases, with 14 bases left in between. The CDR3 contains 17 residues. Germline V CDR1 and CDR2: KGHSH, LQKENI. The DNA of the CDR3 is TGTGCCAGCTCACCAAGGCAGGGTACCTTTGGGGCCAACGTCCTGACTTTC. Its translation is CASSPRQGTFGANVLTF.

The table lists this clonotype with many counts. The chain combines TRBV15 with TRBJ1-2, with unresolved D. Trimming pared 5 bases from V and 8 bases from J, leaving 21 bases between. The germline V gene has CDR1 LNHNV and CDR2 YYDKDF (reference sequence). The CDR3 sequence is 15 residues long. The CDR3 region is CATSRSRGLGKGYTF. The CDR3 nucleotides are TGTGCCACCAGCCGCTCCCGAGGCCTCGGGAAGGGCTACACCTTC.

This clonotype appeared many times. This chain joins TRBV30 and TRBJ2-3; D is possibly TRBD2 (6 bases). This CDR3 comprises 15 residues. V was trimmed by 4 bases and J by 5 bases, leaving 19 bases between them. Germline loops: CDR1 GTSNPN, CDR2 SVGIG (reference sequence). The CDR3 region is CAWNSGAGPLDTQYF. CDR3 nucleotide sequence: TGTGCCTGGAATTCAGGCGCGGGACCGCTAGATACGCAGTATTTT. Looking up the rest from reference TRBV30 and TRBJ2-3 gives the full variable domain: SQTIHQWPATLVQPVGSPLSLECTVEGTSNPNLYWYRQAAGRGLQLLFYSVGIGQISSEVPQNLSASRPQDRQFILSSKKLLLSDSGFYLCAWNSGAGPLDTQYFGPGTRLTVL.

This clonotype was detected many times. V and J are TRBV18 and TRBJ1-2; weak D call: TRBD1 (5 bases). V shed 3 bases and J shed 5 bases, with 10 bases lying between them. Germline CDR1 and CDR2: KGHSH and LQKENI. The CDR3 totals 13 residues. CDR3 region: CASSPGRQYGYTF. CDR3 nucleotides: TGTGCCAGCTCACCGGGCAGACAGTATGGCTACACCTTC.

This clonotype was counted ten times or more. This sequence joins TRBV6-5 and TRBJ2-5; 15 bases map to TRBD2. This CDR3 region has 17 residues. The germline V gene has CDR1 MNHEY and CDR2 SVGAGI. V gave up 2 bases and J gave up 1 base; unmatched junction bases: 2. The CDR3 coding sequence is TGTGCCAGCAGTTACGGACTAGCGGGGGGGATCCAAGAGACCCAGTACTTC. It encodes CASSYGLAGGIQETQYF.

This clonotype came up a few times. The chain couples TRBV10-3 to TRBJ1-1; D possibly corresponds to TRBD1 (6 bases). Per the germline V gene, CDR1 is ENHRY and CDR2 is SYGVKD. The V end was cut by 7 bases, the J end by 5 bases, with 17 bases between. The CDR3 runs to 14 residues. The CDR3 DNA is TGTGCCATCACGGGGGGGGGGCTCGGGACTGAAGCTTTCTTT. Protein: CAITGGGLGTEAFF.

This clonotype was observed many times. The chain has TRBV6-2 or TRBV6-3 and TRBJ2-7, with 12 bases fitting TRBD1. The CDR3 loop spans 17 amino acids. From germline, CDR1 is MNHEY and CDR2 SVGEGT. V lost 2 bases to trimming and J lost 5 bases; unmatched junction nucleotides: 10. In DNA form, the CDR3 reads TGTGCCAGCAGTTACAAATACTTTGGGACAGGGGGCAACGAGCAGTACTTC. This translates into CASSYKYFGTGGNEQYF.

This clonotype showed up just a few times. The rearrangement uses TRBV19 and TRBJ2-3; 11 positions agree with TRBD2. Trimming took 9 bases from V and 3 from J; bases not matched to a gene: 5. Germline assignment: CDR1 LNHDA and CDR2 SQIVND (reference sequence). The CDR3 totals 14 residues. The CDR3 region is CASVAGGRTDTQYF. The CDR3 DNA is TGTGCCAGCGTAGCGGGAGGGAGGACAGATACGCAGTATTTT.

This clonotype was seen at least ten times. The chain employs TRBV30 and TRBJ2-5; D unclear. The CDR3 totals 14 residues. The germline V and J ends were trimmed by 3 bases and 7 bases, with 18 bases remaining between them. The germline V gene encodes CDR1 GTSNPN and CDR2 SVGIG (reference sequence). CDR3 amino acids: CAWRPPGGRGTQYF. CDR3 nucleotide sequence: TGTGCCTGGAGACCGCCAGGCGGTCGCGGGACCCAGTACTTC.

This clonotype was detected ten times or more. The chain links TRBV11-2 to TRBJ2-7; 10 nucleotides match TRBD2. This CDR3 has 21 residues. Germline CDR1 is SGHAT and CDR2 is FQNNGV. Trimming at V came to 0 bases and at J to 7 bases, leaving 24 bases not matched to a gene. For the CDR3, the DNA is TGTGCCAGCAGCTTAGATCCAATCCGGAGCGGGAGGGTCGCCCCATGGAGGGAGCAGTACTTC. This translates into CASSLDPIRSGRVAPWREQYF.

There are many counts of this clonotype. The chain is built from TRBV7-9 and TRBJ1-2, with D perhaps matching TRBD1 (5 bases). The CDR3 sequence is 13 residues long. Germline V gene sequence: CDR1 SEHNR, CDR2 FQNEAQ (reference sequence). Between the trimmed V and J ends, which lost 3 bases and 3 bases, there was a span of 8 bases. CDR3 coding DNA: TGTGCCAGCAGCTTGGGGGGAGACTATGGCTACACCTTC. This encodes CASSLGGDYGYTF. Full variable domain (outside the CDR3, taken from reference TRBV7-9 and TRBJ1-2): DTGVSQNPRHKITKRGQNVTFRCDPISEHNRLYWYRQTLGQGPEFLTYFQNEAQLEKSRLLSDRFSAERPKGSFSTLEIQRTEQGDSAMYLCASSLGGDYGYTFGSGTRLTVV.

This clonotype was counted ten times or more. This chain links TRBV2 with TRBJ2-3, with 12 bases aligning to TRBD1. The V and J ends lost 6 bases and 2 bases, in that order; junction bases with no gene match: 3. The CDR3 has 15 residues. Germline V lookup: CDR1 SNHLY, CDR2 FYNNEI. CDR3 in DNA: TGTGCCAGCAGGGGACAGGGGGCGATCACAGATACGCAGTATTTT. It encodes CASRGQGAITDTQYF.

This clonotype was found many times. The CDR3 loop is CASSLGTGQERNSPLHF. The DNA of the CDR3 is TGTGCCAGCAGCTTAGGGACGGGACAGGAGAGGAATTCACCCCTCCACTTT. This chain uses TRBV7-8 with TRBJ1-6, with 8 bases that match TRBD1. The CDR3 runs 17 residues. Unmatched junction bases numbered 9, after V lost 1 base and J lost 7 bases. The V gene's germline CDR1 is SGHVS and CDR2 FQNEAQ.

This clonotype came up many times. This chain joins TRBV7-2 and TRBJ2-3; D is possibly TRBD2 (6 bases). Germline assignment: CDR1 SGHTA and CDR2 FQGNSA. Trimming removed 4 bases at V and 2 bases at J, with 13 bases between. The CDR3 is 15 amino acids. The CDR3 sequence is CASSWTGGVTDTQYF. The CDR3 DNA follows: TGTGCCAGCAGCTGGACGGGCGGGGTCACAGATACGCAGTATTTT. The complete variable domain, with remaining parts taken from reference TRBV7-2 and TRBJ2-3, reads GAGVSQSPSNKVTEKGKDVELRCDPISGHTALYWYRQSLGQGLEFLIYFQGNSAPDKSGLPSDRFSAERTGGSVSTLTIQRTQQEDSAVYLCASSWTGGVTDTQYFGPGTRLTVL.

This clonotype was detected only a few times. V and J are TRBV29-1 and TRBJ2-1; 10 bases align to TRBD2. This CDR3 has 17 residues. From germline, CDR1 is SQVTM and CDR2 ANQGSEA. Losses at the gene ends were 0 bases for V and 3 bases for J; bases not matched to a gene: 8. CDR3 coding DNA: TGCAGCGTTGAAGATGTACTAGCGGGGAGTGGCTACAATGAGCAGTTCTTC. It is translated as CSVEDVLAGSGYNEQFF.

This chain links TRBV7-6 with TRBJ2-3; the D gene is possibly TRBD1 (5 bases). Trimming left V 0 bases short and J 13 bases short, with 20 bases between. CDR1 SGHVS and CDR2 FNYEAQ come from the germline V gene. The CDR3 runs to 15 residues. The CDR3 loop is CASSLAPNDRGPKYF. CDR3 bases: TGTGCCAGCAGCTTAGCTCCCAACGACAGAGGACCAAAGTATTTT.